A single sample gave rise to the 22 T cell receptor beta chains below, sequenced in a study of response to subunit inactivated influenza vaccine. TCRdb reprocessed the RT-PCR reads with MiXCR, giving one entry per CDR3 protein. The table records approximately 680,000 distinct CDR3 sequences, about 15% of them present only once. The sample in question was PBMCs from blood, obtained 11 to 12 days after vaccination. All receptors come from a man aged 45 to 65 who received an inactivated influenza vaccine.

In its sample, this clonotype was seen a few times. The chain combines TRBV4-3 with TRBJ1-2; a possible D gene is TRBD1 (5 bases). The CDR3 is made up of 14 amino acids. The V end lost 3 bases, the J end lost 2 bases, and 10 bases lay between the germline ends. In germline, CDR1 is LGHNA, CDR2 YSLEER. The CDR3: CASSHPGTNYGYTF. In DNA form, the CDR3 reads TGCGCCAGCAGCCATCCCGGGACGAACTATGGCTACACCTTC.

The V and J genes are TRBV11-2 and TRBJ2-1; 7 bases agree with TRBD1. CDR1 is SGHAT and CDR2 is FQNNGV in the germline V gene. Trimming at V came to 1 base and at J to 5 bases, leaving 8 bases not matched to a gene. This CDR3 is built from 16 residues. The CDR3, as DNA: TGTGCCAGCAGCTTAGGTCGGTGGACAGGCCACAATGAGCAGTTCTTC. It encodes CASSLGRWTGHNEQFF.

This clonotype was counted between two and nine times. The chain is built from TRBV7-8 and TRBJ1-3, with D hard to call. The V gene's germline CDR1 is SGHVS and CDR2 FQNEAQ. V was trimmed by 2 bases and J by 0 bases, leaving 5 bases between them. The CDR3 length is 14 residues. CDR3: CASSLRDSGNTIYF. CDR3 DNA sequence: TGTGCCAGCAGCTTACGAGACTCTGGAAACACCATATATTTT.

The chain employs TRBV10-3 and TRBJ1-2, with 7 bases identical to TRBD1. The germline V gene has CDR1 ENHRY and CDR2 SYGVKD. Unmatched junction bases numbered 3, after V lost 2 bases and J lost 0 bases. CDR3 length: 15 amino acids. CDR3: CAISEGTASNYGYTF. In DNA, the CDR3 is TGTGCCATCAGTGAGGGGACAGCTTCTAACTATGGCTACACCTTC.

This chain links TRBV6-6 with TRBJ2-7; unclear D gene. Germline V CDR1 and CDR2: MNHNY, SVGAGI (reference sequence). V was pared by 7 bases and J by 2 bases, with 9 bases between. The CDR3 covers 12 residues. CDR3: CASKKPPYEQYF. The CDR3 DNA is TGTGCCAGCAAAAAACCCCCCTACGAGCAGTACTTC.

Only a few counts were recorded for this clonotype. The V call is TRBV20-1, the J call TRBJ2-1, with no clear D. This CDR3 region has 13 residues. Germline V lookup: CDR1 DFQATT, CDR2 SNEGSKA (reference sequence). Trimming pared 0 bases from V and 8 bases from J, leaving 11 bases between. CDR3 loop: CSARDSPPDEQFF. The CDR3 DNA sequence: TGCAGTGCTAGAGATTCCCCACCGGATGAGCAGTTCTTC.

This chain joins TRBV6-1 and TRBJ2-3; 10 bases are a match to TRBD2. Germline trimming cut 7 bases from V and 0 bases from J; bases unmatched to any gene: 7. Germline CDR1 MNHNS, CDR2 SASEGT. The CDR3 contains 16 residues. CDR3 sequence: CASKVLAGLSTDTQYF. The CDR3 DNA reads as TGTGCCAGCAAAGTACTAGCGGGGTTGAGCACAGATACGCAGTATTTT.

The chain uses TRBV5-1 and TRBJ1-1; the match to TRBD1 covers 7 bases. The J segment lost 8 bases and the V segment lost 4 bases, leaving 5 bases of the junction unmatched. The CDR3 extends over 12 amino acids. The V gene's germline CDR1 is SGHRS and CDR2 YFSETQ. The CDR3 bases are TGCGCCAGCAGCCCCAGGGGGGAGGAAGCTTTCTTT. Its protein product is CASSPRGEEAFF.

This clonotype occurred a few times. This chain uses TRBV20-1 with TRBJ2-7; D may match TRBD1 or TRBD2 (5 bases each). The CDR3 is made up of 15 amino acids. Germline assignment: CDR1 DFQATT and CDR2 SNEGSKA (reference sequence). Trimming removed 1 base from V and 2 bases from J, with 15 bases in between. Here the CDR3 reads CSARGDPSLPYEQYF. The CDR3 DNA reads TGCAGTGCTAGAGGGGACCCAAGTCTCCCCTACGAGCAGTACTTC.

This clonotype occurred a few times. V usage is TRBV12-3 or TRBV12-4 and J usage is TRBJ2-4; D remains unclear. V lost 0 bases to trimming and J lost 0 bases, with 9 bases between them. The CDR3 extends over 16 amino acids. Written as DNA, the CDR3 is TGTGCCAGCAGTTTAGCGATACCTTTAGCCAAAAACATTCAGTACTTC. Amino acids: CASSLAIPLAKNIQYF.

A few counts support this clonotype. J is TRBJ2-4 and V is TRBV21-1; the listed D gene, TRBD2, was not tested against the DNA. TRBV21-1 is noted as a pseudogene. The CDR3 consists of 15 residues. CDR3 nucleotides: TGTGCCAGCAGCAAAGCGAGGACTAGCGGGAGTCGTGGGGCGTTC. It specifies CASSKARTSGSRGAF.

J is TRBJ2-1 and V is TRBV12-3 or TRBV12-4, with 7 bases fitting TRBD2. The CDR3 loop spans 17 amino acids. V lost 8 bases and J lost 4; bases outside the gene matches: 17. CDR3 region: CASVGGGGEFYYNEQFF. In DNA, the CDR3 is TGTGCCAGCGTTGGGGGGGGAGGGGAATTTTATTACAATGAGCAGTTCTTC.

The V gene is TRBV6-1, the J gene TRBJ2-1, with 10 bases fitting TRBD2. V trimming: 6 bases; J trimming: 6 bases; junction bases outside the gene matches: 8. CDR1 MNHNS and CDR2 SASEGT come from the germline V gene. The CDR3 runs 15 residues. DNA of the CDR3: TGTGCCAGCAGACAAAGCGGGGGGGCTCGCAATGAGCAGTTCTTC. This sequence encodes CASRQSGGARNEQFF.

Note on this clonotype: Relative to the germline gene, one junction end is altered; a read error may explain this. The chain employs TRBV7-9 and TRBJ2-7; D tentatively fits TRBD1 or TRBD2 (5 bases each). This CDR3 is 15 amino acids long. CDR1 and CDR2 (germline): SEHNR, FQNEAQ (reference sequence). CDR3: CASSLTRGWGDEQHF. CDR3 sequence (DNA): TGTGCCAGCAGCTTAACTCGCGGGTGGGGCGACGAGCAGCACTTC.

This chain links TRBV5-1 with TRBJ2-1; D could derive from TRBD1 or TRBD2 (6 bases each). Trimming removed 4 bases from V and 11 bases from J, with 16 bases in between. The CDR3 runs to 13 residues. CDR1 is SGHRS, CDR2 YFSETQ, per germline. CDR3 sequence reads: CASSNGGGGQQFF. The CDR3 nucleotides read TGCGCCAGCAGCAACGGAGGTGGGGGGCAGCAGTTCTTC.

This clonotype was observed at least ten times. The chain couples TRBV5-1 to TRBJ1-1; maybe TRBD1 (5 bases). CDR1 is SGHRS and CDR2 is YFSETQ in the germline V gene. Trimming shortened V by 0 bases and J by 0 bases, and 9 bases separated the two germline ends. The CDR3 loop spans 15 amino acids. CDR3 sequence: CASSLGGTLNTEAFF. The CDR3 DNA is TGCGCCAGCAGCTTGGGCGGGACCTTGAACACTGAAGCTTTCTTT.

The rearrangement uses TRBV20-1 and TRBJ2-1, with a weak D call TRBD2 (5 bases). Germline values: CDR1 DFQATT, CDR2 SNEGSKA (reference sequence). V was clipped by 0 bases and J by 10 bases, with 16 bases between them. The length of the CDR3 is 14 residues. In DNA, the CDR3 is TGCAGTGCTAGAGATTGGGTAGCGTCCGAGGAGCAGTTCTTC. This encodes CSARDWVASEEQFF.

The chain joins TRBV4-1 to TRBJ2-3; 7 positions agree with TRBD1. The V segment lost 1 base and the J segment 5 bases; nucleotides outside the gene matches: 6. This CDR3 region has 15 residues. Germline CDR1 is MGHRA and CDR2 is YSYEKL. The CDR3 here is CASSQVKGAKDTQYF. The DNA of the CDR3 is TGCGCCAGCAGCCAAGTGAAGGGGGCAAAAGATACGCAGTATTTT.

The CDR3 reads CASRPSNNRNTEAFF. Written as DNA, the CDR3 is TGTGCCAGCAGGCCCAGCAATAACAGGAACACTGAAGCTTTCTTT. The gene calls are TRBV7-9 and TRBJ1-1; no firm D call. Germline CDR1 and CDR2: SEHNR and FQNEAQ (reference sequence). This CDR3 contains 15 residues. Trimming took 6 bases from V and 1 from J, leaving 15 bases between them.

V and J are TRBV12-3 or TRBV12-4 and TRBJ2-6; weak D call: TRBD2 (6 bases). The length of the CDR3 is 20 residues. V was trimmed by 3 bases and J by 0 bases, leaving 21 bases between them. This CDR3 is CASSFGVGGFSSSGANVLTF. The DNA of the CDR3 is TGTGCCAGCAGTTTTGGCGTCGGGGGATTCTCAAGCTCTGGGGCCAACGTCCTGACTTTC.

The sample holds many counts of this clonotype. The V and J genes are TRBV24-1 and TRBJ2-1; D might be TRBD1 (6 bases). The CDR3 sequence is 14 residues long. Deletions cut 7 bases from V and 5 bases from J, with 14 bases between. Looked up from germline, CDR1 is KGHDR and CDR2 is SFDVKD. CDR3 region: CATSEDSSNNEQFF. DNA of the CDR3: TGTGCCACCAGCGAGGACAGCTCAAACAATGAGCAGTTCTTC.

This clonotype was recorded a few times. V is TRBV4-3 and J is TRBJ2-2; D unresolved. V was cut by 1 base and J by 4 bases, with 7 bases left in between. Per germline, CDR1 LGHNA and CDR2 YSLEER. The CDR3 totals 14 residues. The CDR3 sequence is CASSQGAVTGELFF. CDR3 sequence (DNA): TGCGCCAGCAGCCAAGGGGCCGTCACCGGGGAGCTGTTTTTT.